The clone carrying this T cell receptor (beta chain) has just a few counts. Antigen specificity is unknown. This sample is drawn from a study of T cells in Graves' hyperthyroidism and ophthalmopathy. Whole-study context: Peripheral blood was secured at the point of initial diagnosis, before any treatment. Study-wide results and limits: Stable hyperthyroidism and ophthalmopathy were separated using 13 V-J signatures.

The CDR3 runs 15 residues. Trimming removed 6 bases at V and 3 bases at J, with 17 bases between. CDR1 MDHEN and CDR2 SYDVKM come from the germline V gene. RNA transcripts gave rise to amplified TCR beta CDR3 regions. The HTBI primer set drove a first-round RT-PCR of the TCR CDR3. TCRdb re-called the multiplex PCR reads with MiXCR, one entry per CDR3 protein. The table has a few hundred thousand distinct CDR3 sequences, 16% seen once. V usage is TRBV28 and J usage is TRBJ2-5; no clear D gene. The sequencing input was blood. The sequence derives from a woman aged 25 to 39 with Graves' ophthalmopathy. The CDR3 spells CASSTQSRVKETQYF. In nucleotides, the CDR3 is TGTGCCAGCAGCACCCAATCTAGGGTAAAAGAGACCCAGTACTTC.